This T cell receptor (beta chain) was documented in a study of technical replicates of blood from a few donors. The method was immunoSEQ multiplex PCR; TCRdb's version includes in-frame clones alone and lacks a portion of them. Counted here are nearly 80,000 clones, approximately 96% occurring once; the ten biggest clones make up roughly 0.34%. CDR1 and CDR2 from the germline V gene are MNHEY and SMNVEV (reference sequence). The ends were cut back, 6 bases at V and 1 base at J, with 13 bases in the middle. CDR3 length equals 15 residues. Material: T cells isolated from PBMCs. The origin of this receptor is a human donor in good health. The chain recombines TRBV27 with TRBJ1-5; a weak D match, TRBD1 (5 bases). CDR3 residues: CASSRRQRSNQPQHF. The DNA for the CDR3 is TGTGCCAGCAGCCGAAGACAGAGAAGCAATCAGCCCCAGCATTTT.